This TCR beta chain was profiled in a study of T cell changes during pregnancy in multiple sclerosis. Some clones are missing from TCRdb's copy, which holds only in-frame ones; the method was immunoSEQ multiplex PCR. The table shows about 46,000 clones, with under 95% occurring only once. V lost 4 bases and J lost 0, with 10 bases in between. The CDR3 spans 13 residues. The germline V gene has CDR1 SQVTM and CDR2 ANQGSEA. The receptor's source is a female donor with multiple sclerosis, enrolled in a pregnancy study. The sample consisted of CD8+ T cells from peripheral blood mononuclear cells, taken in the second trimester of pregnancy. The chain joins TRBV29-1 to TRBJ2-7; D is unresolved. This CDR3 reads CSVVPMSSYEQYF. CDR3 bases: TGCAGCGTTGTTCCCATGAGCTCCTACGAGCAGTACTTC.